These T cell receptor beta chains were read from a single sample in a study of blood T cell repertoires in COVID-19. Produced via immunoSEQ multiplex PCR; TCRdb's table is partial and in-frame only. The repertoire has about 400,000 clones, nearly 90% of them found once; the top ten carry approximately 2%. Material: PBMCs or T cells enriched from blood (not recorded which). The receptors derive from a woman under 30 with acute COVID-19. Both conserved end residues are part of each CDR3. Fields, in order: CDR3 length, V gene, D gene, J gene, clone size, CDR3 protein, CDR3 DNA. A D gene is named only where the DNA matches it firmly. Where a row states a size, it is once, few, many or the class of an expanded clone; other rows omit it.

CDR3 length: 14
V gene: TRBV27
D gene: .
J gene: TRBJ1-5
clone size: few
CDR3 protein: CASSPSGVLQPQHF
CDR3 DNA: TGTGCCAGCAGTCCGTCAGGGGTTCTCCAGCCCCAGCATTTT

CDR3 length: 15
V gene: TRBV5-5
D gene: .
J gene: TRBJ2-2
clone size: .
CDR3 protein: CASSFTGEETGELFF
CDR3 DNA: TGTGCCAGCAGCTTTACAGGGGAGGAGACCGGGGAGCTGTTTTTT

CDR3 length: 14
V gene: TRBV7-2
D gene: .
J gene: TRBJ1-6
clone size: .
CDR3 protein: CASSLVGGNSPLHF
CDR3 DNA: TGTGCCAGCAGCTTAGTGGGGGGTAATTCACCCCTCCACTTT

CDR3 length: 17
V gene: TRBV4-2
D gene: .
J gene: TRBJ1-5
clone size: .
CDR3 protein: CASSQDRAGGGNQPQHF
CDR3 DNA: TGTGCCAGCAGCCAAGATAGGGCAGGAGGTGGCAATCAGCCCCAGCATTTT

CDR3 length: 15
V gene: TRBV5-1
D gene: TRBD1
J gene: TRBJ1-1
clone size: .
CDR3 protein: CASSWGQGGNTEAFF
CDR3 DNA: TGCGCCAGCAGCTGGGGACAGGGAGGAAACACTGAAGCTTTCTTT

CDR3 length: 13
V gene: TRBV10-3
D gene: .
J gene: TRBJ1-4
clone size: .
CDR3 protein: CASCRATNEKLFF
CDR3 DNA: TGTGCCAGCTGCAGGGCAACTAATGAAAAACTGTTTTTT

CDR3 length: 13
V gene: TRBV6-5
D gene: TRBD1
J gene: TRBJ1-4
clone size: .
CDR3 protein: CASGDRGNEKLFF
CDR3 DNA: TGTGCCAGCGGGGACAGGGGAAATGAAAAACTGTTTTTT

CDR3 length: 12
V gene: TRBV6-2/TRBV6-3
D gene: .
J gene: TRBJ2-7
clone size: .
CDR3 protein: CASSRTTYEQYF
CDR3 DNA: TGTGCCAGCAGTCGGACAACCTACGAGCAGTACTTC

CDR3 length: 15
V gene: TRBV27
D gene: TRBD2
J gene: TRBJ2-1
clone size: .
CDR3 protein: CASNKGTSGYNEQFF
CDR3 DNA: TGTGCCAGCAATAAAGGGACTAGCGGCTACAATGAGCAGTTCTTC

CDR3 length: 15
V gene: TRBV7-2
D gene: .
J gene: TRBJ2-7
clone size: .
CDR3 protein: CASSRSSRGSYEQYF
CDR3 DNA: TGTGCCAGCAGCCGTAGCTCAAGGGGGTCCTACGAGCAGTACTTC

CDR3 length: 17
V gene: TRBV3-1/TRBV3-2
D gene: TRBD1
J gene: TRBJ2-2
clone size: .
CDR3 protein: CASSQGTGTGYTGELFF
CDR3 DNA: TGTGCCAGCAGCCAAGGAACCGGGACAGGGTACACCGGGGAGCTGTTTTTT

CDR3 length: 13
V gene: TRBV6-5
D gene: .
J gene: TRBJ2-5
clone size: .
CDR3 protein: CASSYQYQETQYF
CDR3 DNA: TGTGCCAGCAGTTACCAATACCAAGAGACCCAGTACTTC

CDR3 length: 15
V gene: TRBV2
D gene: .
J gene: TRBJ1-4
clone size: .
CDR3 protein: CASSELDRAVGKLFF
CDR3 DNA: TGTGCCAGCAGTGAACTGGACAGAGCCGTTGGAAAACTGTTTTTT

CDR3 length: 17
V gene: TRBV5-5
D gene: .
J gene: TRBJ2-3
clone size: .
CDR3 protein: CASSVAWWRDSTDTQYF
CDR3 DNA: TGTGCCAGCAGCGTCGCGTGGTGGCGGGACTCCACAGATACGCAGTATTTT

CDR3 length: 13
V gene: TRBV29-1
D gene: .
J gene: TRBJ1-2
clone size: .
CDR3 protein: CSVEEGRLDGYTF
CDR3 DNA: TGCAGCGTTGAAGAGGGGCGTCTGGATGGCTACACCTTC

CDR3 length: 16
V gene: TRBV4-1
D gene: TRBD1
J gene: TRBJ1-2
clone size: .
CDR3 protein: CASSPKEGDRGYGYTF
CDR3 DNA: TGCGCCAGCAGCCCAAAAGAGGGGGACAGGGGCTATGGCTACACCTTC

CDR3 length: 16
V gene: TRBV7-9
D gene: TRBD1
J gene: TRBJ2-5
clone size: .
CDR3 protein: CASSNQLPGQQETQYF
CDR3 DNA: TGTGCCAGCAGTAACCAGCTACCGGGACAGCAAGAGACCCAGTACTTC

CDR3 length: 15
V gene: TRBV4-1
D gene: TRBD2
J gene: TRBJ2-7
clone size: .
CDR3 protein: CASSQLAGGSYEQYF
CDR3 DNA: TGCGCCAGCAGCCAACTCGCCGGGGGGTCCTACGAGCAGTACTTC